This T cell receptor beta chain was sequenced during a study of shared T cell receptors in the human thymus. CDR3 length equals 18 residues. Trimming pared 1 base from V and 1 base from J, leaving 17 bases between. The germline CDR1 and CDR2 sequences are LNHDA and SQIVND (reference sequence). Measured with immunoSEQ multiplex PCR; TCRdb has only the in-frame clones, and not every one. The sample includes about 660,000 clones, roughly 90% of them seen just once. This sample was also put to use in a study of human thymus T cells. That work contributes: Resections from corrective heart surgery provided thymus tissue.

The V call is TRBV19, the J call TRBJ1-5, with D tentatively TRBD1 (5 bases). Sequencing was carried out using thymocytes. This TCR derives from a boy in the first two years of life with a congenital heart defect. The DNA for the CDR3 is TGTGCCAGTAGTATAGGGCGGGGCAGGGATCGGAGCAATCAGCCCCAGCATTTT. Protein: CASSIGRGRDRSNQPQHF. Looking up the rest from reference TRBV19 and TRBJ1-5 gives the full variable domain: DGGITQSPKYLFRKEGQNVTLSCEQNLNHDAMYWYRQDPGQGLRLIYYSQIVNDFQKGDIAEGYSVSREKKESFPLTVTSAQKNPTAFYLCASSIGRGRDRSNQPQHFGDGTRLSIL.